The 5 T cell receptor beta chains below were found in one sample sequenced in a study of blood T cell repertoires in COVID-19. Profiling relied on immunoSEQ multiplex PCR, and the TCRdb table lists in-frame clones only, not all of them. The profile shows about 170,000 clones, around four fifths of them singletons. What was sequenced was peripheral blood. The source is a woman older than 75 with COVID-19, enrolled during active disease.

The V and J genes are TRBV2 and TRBJ2-7; D is perhaps TRBD2 (6 bases). Germline CDR1 is SNHLY and CDR2 is FYNNEI. The CDR3 length is 14 residues. V was cut by 0 bases and J by 2 bases, with 8 bases left in between. The CDR3 protein is CASSEARGTYEQYF. The CDR3 DNA sequence: TGTGCCAGCAGTGAAGCCCGGGGGACCTACGAGCAGTACTTC.

V gene TRBV6-5 combines with J gene TRBJ1-2; D gene unclear. The CDR3 is 14 residues long. V shed 6 bases and J shed 7 bases, with 18 bases lying between them. Germline lookup yields CDR1 MNHEY and CDR2 SVGAGI. This CDR3 reads CASSVDLLRGGYTF. The CDR3 DNA reads as TGTGCCAGCAGCGTCGACCTGCTACGGGGTGGCTACACCTTC.

As regards this clone: No DNA is shown, since the ends of the CDR3 on it are uncertain; the CDR3 is the one TCRdb lists. J is TRBJ1-1 and V is TRBV20-1; the table's TRBD1 call for D was not verified on the DNA. Germline CDR1 reads DFQATT; CDR2 reads SNEGSKA (reference sequence). From its first to its last residue, the CDR3 has 13 amino acids. CDR3 protein: CSASWGGGTEASF.

This chain joins TRBV13 and TRBJ1-5; D uncertain. Trimming took 0 bases from V and 6 from J, leaving 6 bases between them. Germline CDR1 and CDR2: PRHDT and FYEKMQ (reference sequence). This CDR3 has 13 amino acids. CDR3 DNA: TGTGCCAGCAGCTTAGGGGGAGTTCAGCCCCAGCATTTT. This gives the protein CASSLGGVQPQHF.

This chain links TRBV5-1 with TRBJ1-2, with a tentative D call TRBD1 (6 bases). Trimming removed 4 bases from V and 8 bases from J, with 21 bases in between. There are 15 residues in the CDR3. CDR1 is SGHRS, CDR2 YFSETQ, per germline. The CDR3 spells CASSPIDPVRGGYTF. The CDR3 coding sequence is TGCGCCAGCAGCCCCATAGACCCAGTCAGGGGCGGCTACACCTTC. The complete variable domain, with remaining parts taken from reference TRBV5-1 and TRBJ1-2, reads KAGVTQTPRYLIKTRGQQVTLSCSPISGHRSVSWYQQTPGQGLQFLFEYFSETQRNKGNFPGRFSGRQFSNSRSEMNVSTLELGDSALYLCASSPIDPVRGGYTFGSGTRLTVV.